The 18 T cell receptor beta chains below were found in one sample sequenced in a study of OX40 agonist ivuxolimab in advanced cancers. Clones were read by immunoSEQ multiplex PCR, and TCRdb kept only the in-frame ones, dropping some. The sample contains approximately 64,000 clones, 88% of which appear only once. The specimen comprised CD4+ or CD8+ T cells sorted from blood, sampled in a trial of the OX40 agonist ivuxolimab. The receptor set was obtained from an adult with an advanced solid tumor such as melanoma, head and neck, liver or kidney cancer.

The chain recombines TRBV29-1 with TRBJ2-1, with 10 bases that match TRBD2. Trimming took 3 bases from V and 5 from J; bases not matched to a gene: 4. Germline lookup yields CDR1 SQVTM and CDR2 ANQGSEA. The CDR3 is 14 amino acids. The CDR3 bases are TGCAGCGTTGAGGTTAGCGGGAGGAACAATGAGCAGTTCTTC. Its translation is CSVEVSGRNNEQFF.

The chain employs TRBV27 and TRBJ2-7, with 9 bases aligning to TRBD2. The V gene end was trimmed by 5 bases and the J gene end by 6 bases; junction bases not matched to a gene: 17. The germline V gene has CDR1 MNHEY and CDR2 SMNVEV (reference sequence). The CDR3 is 17 amino acids. The CDR3 DNA reads as TGTGCCAGCAGTCGAGGCGGGGGGGGCGCAAGTTTCTTCGAGCAGTACTTC. Its translation: CASSRGGGGASFFEQYF.

This clone has more than one count but fewer than ten. The chain carries TRBV19 and TRBJ1-1; TRBD1 aligns across 8 bases. With V trimmed by 7 bases and J by 0 bases, 7 bases remained unmatched. CDR1 LNHDA and CDR2 SQIVND come from the germline V gene (reference sequence). The CDR3 loop spans 15 amino acids. The CDR3: CASTGRDRMNTEAFF. DNA for the CDR3: TGTGCCAGTACCGGAAGGGACAGGATGAACACTGAAGCTTTCTTT. The full variable domain, completed using reference TRBV19 and TRBJ1-1, is DGGITQSPKYLFRKEGQNVTLSCEQNLNHDAMYWYRQDPGQGLRLIYYSQIVNDFQKGDIAEGYSVSREKKESFPLTVTSAQKNPTAFYLCASTGRDRMNTEAFFGQGTRLTVV.

This clone was picked up one time. The chain is built from TRBV27 and TRBJ2-7; D perhaps matches TRBD2 (6 bases). Germline lookup yields CDR1 MNHEY and CDR2 SMNVEV (reference sequence). The CDR3 contains 15 residues. V was shortened by 3 bases and J by 4 bases, with 16 bases between the two germline ends. The CDR3: CASSFSAGSNYEQYF. The CDR3 bases are TGTGCCAGCAGTTTTTCGGCGGGATCCAATTACGAGCAGTACTTC.

The chain combines TRBV6-1 with TRBJ1-5, with 10 positions matching TRBD1. V was clipped by 7 bases and J by 3 bases; unmatched bases: 6. From germline, CDR1 is MNHNS and CDR2 SASEGT. The length of the CDR3 is 15 residues. In DNA form, the CDR3 reads TGTGCCAGCACCAGGACAGGGGGAGACAATCAGCCCCAGCATTTT. Translation: CASTRTGGDNQPQHF.

This clone was detected only once. The chain is built from TRBV5-4 and TRBJ1-2; perhaps TRBD1 as D (5 bases). The CDR3 sequence is 14 residues long. Per the germline V gene, CDR1 is SGHNT and CDR2 is YYREEE (reference sequence). Trimming removed 4 bases at V and 7 bases at J, with 17 bases between. CDR3 region: CASSPDIYSGGYTF. CDR3 bases: TGTGCCAGCAGCCCGGACATCTATTCGGGTGGCTACACCTTC.

The genes are TRBV6-1 and TRBJ1-1; D unclear. In germline, CDR1 is MNHNS, CDR2 SASEGT. This CDR3 contains 16 residues. V was trimmed by 0 bases and J by 0 bases, leaving 11 bases between them. This chain's CDR3 is CASSEAYGRLNTEAFF. In DNA form, the CDR3 reads TGTGCCAGCAGTGAAGCGTACGGCCGTTTGAACACTGAAGCTTTCTTT.

J is TRBJ2-7 and V is TRBV6-5, with 8 bases fitting TRBD1. The CDR3 contains 13 residues. Germline V gene lookup returns CDR1 MNHEY and CDR2 SVGAGI. With V trimmed by 4 bases and J by 2 bases, 1 base remained unmatched. This CDR3 is CASSSQGAYEQYF. The CDR3 coding sequence is TGTGCCAGCAGTTCACAGGGGGCCTACGAGCAGTACTTC.

The rearrangement links TRBV7-2 to TRBJ2-7; 9 bases fit TRBD2. Germline trimming cut 5 bases from V and 3 bases from J; bases unmatched to any gene: 8. This CDR3 spans 15 amino acids. Germline CDR1 is SGHTA and CDR2 is FQGNSA. The CDR3 loop is CASSTKLAGYYEQYF. The CDR3 nucleotides are TGTGCCAGCAGCACTAAACTAGCGGGTTACTACGAGCAGTACTTC.

The chain recombines TRBV2 with TRBJ1-1; D is ambiguous. This CDR3 is 12 amino acids long. The V end lost 7 bases, the J end lost 6 bases, and 12 bases lay between the germline ends. From germline, CDR1 is SNHLY and CDR2 FYNNEI. CDR3 region: CASTTGVAEAFF. The CDR3 coding sequence is TGTGCCAGCACCACTGGAGTGGCTGAAGCTTTCTTT.

The CDR3 bases are TGTGCCAGCAGTGAAGCCATGCAAGAGACCCAGTACTTC. It encodes CASSEAMQETQYF. The gene calls are TRBV2 and TRBJ2-5; no reliable D call. The CDR3 contains 13 residues. The germline V gene encodes CDR1 SNHLY and CDR2 FYNNEI. V was pared by 0 bases and J by 2 bases, with 4 bases between.

The rearrangement uses TRBV9 and TRBJ2-1; TRBD2 agrees at 7 bases. The germline V gene encodes CDR1 SGDLS and CDR2 YYNGEE. The junction had 13 bases not matched to a gene; V was cut back by 4 bases and J by 6 bases. The CDR3 length is 16 residues. The chain's CDR3 is CASSPRVGEGRNEQFF. In nucleotides, the CDR3 is TGTGCCAGCAGCCCGCGAGTGGGGGAGGGCCGCAATGAGCAGTTCTTC.

This clone was found a few times. The J gene is TRBJ1-3, the V gene TRBV9; TRBD1 might be the D (5 bases). The V gene's germline CDR1 is SGDLS and CDR2 YYNGEE. This CDR3 region has 13 residues. V shed 4 bases and J shed 4 bases, with 9 bases lying between them. The CDR3 reads CASSPRAGNTIYF. CDR3 coding DNA: TGTGCCAGCAGCCCCAGGGCAGGAAACACCATATATTTT.

The chain recombines TRBV4-1 with TRBJ2-5; 9 nucleotides agree with TRBD1. Matching the DNA end better, TRBJ2-7 makes the J call doubtful. This CDR3 has 16 amino acids. Germline V gene data show CDR1 as MGHRA and CDR2 as YSYEKL. CDR3 sequence reads: CASSQVSGQGGYEQYF. CDR3 nucleotides: TGCGCCAGCAGCCAAGTGTCGGGACAGGGAGGTTACGAGCAGTACTTC.

The genes are TRBV2 and TRBJ2-1; perhaps TRBD1 as D (6 bases). Trimming removed 4 bases at V and 7 bases at J, with 8 bases between. The CDR3 contains 12 residues. CDR1 is SNHLY, CDR2 FYNNEI, per germline. This CDR3 is CASSVGQNEQFF. For the CDR3, the DNA is TGTGCCAGCAGTGTTGGACAGAATGAGCAGTTCTTC.

This chain uses TRBV7-2 with TRBJ2-7, with D perhaps matching TRBD2 (5 bases). Trimming removed 0 bases from V and 3 bases from J, with 12 bases in between. The CDR3 length is 15 residues. Germline V gene lookup returns CDR1 SGHTA and CDR2 FQGNSA. CDR3 nucleotide sequence: TGTGCCAGCAGCTTAGCCACGCGGGCGGTCTACGAGCAGTACTTC. This encodes CASSLATRAVYEQYF.

The chain combines TRBV6-1 with TRBJ1-5; D gene uncertain. The CDR3 is 14 residues long. Germline assignment: CDR1 MNHNS and CDR2 SASEGT. V was clipped by 8 bases and J by 0 bases, with 11 bases between them. This chain's CDR3 is CASSAADSNQPQHF. Here the CDR3 DNA reads TGTGCCAGCTCGGCAGCTGATAGCAATCAGCCCCAGCATTTT.

The chain links TRBV7-2 to TRBJ1-4, with D hard to call. This CDR3 is 15 amino acids long. The germline CDR1 and CDR2 sequences are SGHTA and FQGNSA. The V and J ends lost 0 bases and 0 bases respectively, with 5 bases between them. CDR3 nucleotides: TGTGCCAGCAGCTTAGCCGGATCAACTAATGAAAAACTGTTTTTT. Encoded protein: CASSLAGSTNEKLFF.